The 32 T cell receptor beta chains reported below all come from one sample, sequenced in a study of T cells in Graves' hyperthyroidism and ophthalmopathy. Amplification of TCR beta CDR3 regions was performed using RNA transcripts as template. A set of HTBI primers served as the primers for a first-round RT-PCR of the TCR CDR3. TCRdb used MiXCR to reprocess the multiplex PCR reads, holding one entry per CDR3 protein. This sample carries fewer than 550,000 distinct CDR3 sequences, 15% to 18% of them seen once, and the ten largest clones take around an eighth. Material for sequencing was blood. Source of these receptors: a woman between 18 and 29 years old with Graves' hyperthyroidism.

This clonotype was seen repeatedly, ten times or more. The chain uses TRBV5-1 and TRBJ2-3; TRBD2 matches at 7 bases. V shed 0 bases and J 1 base; nucleotides not matched to a gene: 8. The CDR3 is 17 amino acids. Per germline, CDR1 SGHRS and CDR2 YFSETQ. The CDR3 DNA follows: TGCGCCAGCAGCTTGGCCGTTCGGGCGGGGGGCACAGATACGCAGTATTTT. This sequence encodes CASSLAVRAGGTDTQYF.

This clonotype was observed a few times. The chain has TRBV5-4 and TRBJ1-2, with D perhaps TRBD1 (5 bases). Trimming shortened V by 4 bases and J by 4 bases, and 14 bases separated the two germline ends. The CDR3 sequence is 14 residues long. Germline CDR1 reads SGHNT; CDR2 reads YYREEE (reference sequence). In DNA, the CDR3 is TGTGCCAGCAGCGTCCGGGACGCCCCCTATGGCTACACCTTC. Protein sequence: CASSVRDAPYGYTF.

This clonotype was counted at least ten times. This sequence joins TRBV28 and TRBJ2-1, with a tentative D call TRBD1 (5 bases). The CDR3 covers 13 residues. Between the trimmed V and J ends, which lost 2 bases and 7 bases, there was a span of 9 bases. Germline V lookup: CDR1 MDHEN, CDR2 SYDVKM. CDR3 nucleotide sequence: TGTGCCAGCAGTTTACAGGGTAGGAATGAGCAGTTCTTC. Protein: CASSLQGRNEQFF.

The sample holds many counts of this clonotype. The chain uses TRBV20-1 and TRBJ2-3; D is possibly TRBD2 (7 bases). Germline values: CDR1 DFQATT, CDR2 SNEGSKA (reference sequence). V was pared by 7 bases and J by 0 bases, with 20 bases between. The CDR3 has 16 residues. The CDR3, as DNA: TGCAGTGTTCAGGGGCGGGGGAACCCTAGCACAGATACGCAGTATTTT. This gives the protein CSVQGRGNPSTDTQYF.

The table lists this clonotype with many counts. The chain employs TRBV5-1 and TRBJ2-1, with D possibly being TRBD1 (8 bases). The ends were cut back, 3 bases at V and 6 bases at J, with 22 bases in the middle. The CDR3 sequence is 17 residues long. In germline, CDR1 is SGHRS, CDR2 YFSETQ. The CDR3, as DNA: TGCGCCAGCAGCTCCCGGACAGGGAGCGGGATAGGCAATGAGCAGTTCTTC. Amino acid sequence: CASSSRTGSGIGNEQFF.

This clonotype was counted ten times or more. The genes are TRBV28 and TRBJ2-7, with 7 bases matching TRBD1. There are 15 residues in the CDR3. After removal of 5 bases from V and 3 bases from J, the junction contained 10 bases not matched to a gene. Germline CDR1 and CDR2: MDHEN and SYDVKM. In nucleotides, the CDR3 is TGTGCCAGCAGTCTCCCGCCGGGACAGAACTACGAGCAGTACTTC. Translated, it gives CASSLPPGQNYEQYF.

The rearrangement joins TRBV5-1 to TRBJ2-7; D tentatively fits TRBD1 or TRBD2 (5 bases each). The CDR3 covers 14 residues. Trimming removed 4 bases at V and 6 bases at J, with 17 bases between. CDR1 and CDR2 (germline): SGHRS, YFSETQ. Here the CDR3 reads CASSASGASGEQYF. In DNA form, the CDR3 reads TGCGCCAGCAGCGCTTCCGGGGCCTCGGGCGAGCAGTACTTC.

This clonotype was seen ten or more times. The J gene is TRBJ2-7, the V gene TRBV20-1; the match to TRBD2 covers 10 bases. Germline V gives CDR1 DFQATT, CDR2 SNEGSKA (reference sequence). V shed 0 bases and J 4 bases; nucleotides not matched to a gene: 12. CDR3 length: 17 amino acids. In DNA form, the CDR3 reads TGCAGTGCTAGAGACGAACCTCTAGCGGGAGTGGAGTACGAGCAGTACTTC. It yields the protein CSARDEPLAGVEYEQYF.

Ten or more counts support this clonotype. The chain employs TRBV18 and TRBJ2-1, with 14 nucleotides matching TRBD2. The germline V gene has CDR1 KGHSH and CDR2 LQKENI. This CDR3 contains 14 residues. V was clipped by 4 bases and J by 10 bases; unmatched bases: 3. This CDR3 is CASSQGLAGDEQFF. DNA of the CDR3: TGTGCCAGCTCACAGGGACTAGCGGGAGACGAGCAGTTCTTC. The full variable domain, in which reference TRBV18 and TRBJ2-1 provide the parts outside the CDR3, is NAGVMQNPRHLVRRRGQEARLRCSPMKGHSHVYWYRQLPEEGLKFMVYLQKENIIDESGMPKERFSAEFPKEGPSILRIQQVVRGDSAAYFCASSQGLAGDEQFFGPGTRLTVL.

This clonotype came up a few times. J is TRBJ2-7 and V is TRBV20-1, with 12 bases fitting TRBD2. CDR1 and CDR2 from the germline V gene are DFQATT and SNEGSKA (reference sequence). CDR3 length equals 16 residues. With 4 bases clipped from V and 2 bases from J, the junction kept 9 bases outside the gene matches. CDR3 in DNA: TGCAGTGCTAAGAAATGGCTAGCGGGAGGGCCCTACGAGCAGTACTTC. This gives the protein CSAKKWLAGGPYEQYF.

This clonotype has more than one count but fewer than ten. The chain combines TRBV29-1 with TRBJ1-1; 7 bases align to TRBD1. Germline loops: CDR1 SQVTM, CDR2 ANQGSEA. The CDR3 sequence is 13 residues long. The V and J ends lost 5 bases and 0 bases, in that order; junction bases with no gene match: 3. The CDR3 nucleotides read TGCAGCGTTACAGGGGTCATGAACACTGAAGCTTTCTTT. Translated, it gives CSVTGVMNTEAFF.

This clonotype was counted a few times. CDR3: CASSFVILGELFF. For the CDR3, the DNA is TGTGCCAGCAGTTTTGTAATTCTGGGGGAGCTGTTTTTT. This chain uses TRBV12-3 or TRBV12-4 with TRBJ2-2; the D is unclear. The CDR3 length is 13 residues. V was shortened by 3 bases and J by 8 bases, with 10 bases between the two germline ends.

This clonotype was seen many times. The CDR3 here is CASSSRAGGPYEQYF. The CDR3, as DNA: TGTGCCAGCAGCTCAAGGGCGGGAGGGCCCTACGAGCAGTACTTC. The chain recombines TRBV7-3 with TRBJ2-7; 9 bases are a match to TRBD2. The germline CDR1 and CDR2 sequences are SGHTA and FQGTGA. Trimming removed 4 bases from V and 2 bases from J; junction bases left unmatched: 6. CDR3 length: 15 amino acids.

The gene calls are TRBV18 and TRBJ2-7; either TRBD1 or TRBD2 may supply D (5 bases each). V was clipped by 1 base and J by 6 bases, with 13 bases between them. The CDR3 has 14 residues. Germline CDR1 and CDR2: KGHSH and LQKENI. CDR3 DNA sequence: TGTGCCAGCTCACCACGAGGGACGCCCTGCGAGCAGTACTTC. Its protein product is CASSPRGTPCEQYF. The variable domain in full, with the rest retrieved from reference TRBV18 and TRBJ2-7, is NAGVMQNPRHLVRRRGQEARLRCSPMKGHSHVYWYRQLPEEGLKFMVYLQKENIIDESGMPKERFSAEFPKEGPSILRIQQVVRGDSAAYFCASSPRGTPCEQYFGPGTRLTVT.

This clonotype appeared many times. The chain is built from TRBV20-1 and TRBJ1-5; D is perhaps TRBD1 (5 bases). Trimming cost V 3 bases and J 7 bases, with 13 bases left between them. The CDR3 sequence is 13 residues long. Germline CDR1 reads DFQATT; CDR2 reads SNEGSKA (reference sequence). CDR3 protein: CSARSGLRQPQHF. In DNA form, the CDR3 reads TGCAGTGCTAGGTCAGGGTTAAGGCAGCCCCAGCATTTT.

The rearrangement links TRBV2 to TRBJ2-7; 11 bases line up with TRBD2. Germline-derived CDR1 and CDR2 are SNHLY and FYNNEI. Germline trimming cut 5 bases from V and 3 bases from J; bases unmatched to any gene: 9. The CDR3 contains 16 residues. DNA of the CDR3: TGTGCCAGCAGTCCGACCGGGACTAGCGGTCGCTACGAGCAGTACTTC. Amino acids: CASSPTGTSGRYEQYF. Supplemented by reference TRBV2 and TRBJ2-7, the full variable domain reads EPEVTQTPSHQVTQMGQEVILRCVPISNHLYFYWYRQILGQKVEFLVSFYNNEISEKSEIFDDQFSVERPDGSNFTLKIRSTKLEDSAMYFCASSPTGTSGRYEQYFGPGTRLTVT.

The chain links TRBV6-1 to TRBJ2-7; the match to TRBD1 covers 9 bases. This CDR3 contains 16 residues. V was clipped by 4 bases and J by 4 bases; unmatched bases: 11. CDR1 is MNHNS, CDR2 SASEGT, per germline. Written as DNA, the CDR3 is TGTGCCAGCAGTGTAGCCCTGACAGGGGGTGGGTACGAGCAGTACTTC. Its translation is CASSVALTGGGYEQYF.

This clonotype was counted only a few times. The rearrangement uses TRBV6-1 and TRBJ1-4, with D perhaps TRBD1 (6 bases). V was shortened by 5 bases and J by 8 bases, with 12 bases between the two germline ends. This CDR3 is built from 13 residues. CDR1 MNHNS and CDR2 SASEGT come from the germline V gene. CDR3 residues: CASSPTGYEKLFF. The DNA for the CDR3 is TGTGCCAGCAGTCCAACAGGGTACGAAAAACTGTTTTTT.

This clonotype was picked up a small number of times. The chain recombines TRBV6-2 or TRBV6-3 with TRBJ2-1; 7 bases line up with TRBD1. The CDR3 runs to 16 residues. CDR1 is MNHEY, CDR2 SVGEGT, per germline. V dropped 6 bases and J dropped 7; count of bases not matched to a gene: 15. CDR3 nucleotide sequence: TGTGCCAGCAGAGCCGACAGGGCGGCGAGATCGAATGAGCAGTTCTTC. This codes for CASRADRAARSNEQFF.

This clonotype was observed many times. The rearrangement joins TRBV2 to TRBJ2-3, with 7 positions matching TRBD2. V shed 7 bases, J shed 2 bases, and the junction held 9 bases outside the gene matches. This CDR3 is built from 15 residues. The germline V gene has CDR1 SNHLY and CDR2 FYNNEI. CDR3 protein: CASNAGTTITDTQYF. The CDR3 nucleotides read TGTGCCAGCAACGCCGGGACTACCATCACAGATACGCAGTATTTT.

V usage is TRBV9 and J usage is TRBJ2-1; the D gene could be TRBD1 or TRBD2 (6 bases each). CDR1 is SGDLS, CDR2 YYNGEE, per germline. Deletions cut 3 bases from V and 7 bases from J, with 14 bases between. There are 14 residues in the CDR3. The CDR3 reads CASSGGAGANEQFF. In DNA form, the CDR3 reads TGTGCCAGCAGCGGGGGGGCCGGAGCAAATGAGCAGTTCTTC.

The chain links TRBV5-1 to TRBJ2-4, with 9 bases fitting TRBD2. V shed 4 bases, J shed 0 bases, and the junction held 8 bases outside the gene matches. The length of the CDR3 is 17 residues. The germline V gene encodes CDR1 SGHRS and CDR2 YFSETQ. CDR3 region: CASSEISGSQAKNIQYF. DNA for the CDR3: TGCGCCAGCAGCGAGATTAGCGGGAGCCAAGCCAAAAACATTCAGTACTTC.

The chain recombines TRBV18 with TRBJ1-2; D remains unclear. This CDR3 contains 13 residues. The V and J ends lost 2 bases and 4 bases respectively, with 8 bases between them. Germline values: CDR1 KGHSH, CDR2 LQKENI. DNA of the CDR3: TGTGCCAGCTCACCATCCGGATTCTATGGCTACACCTTC. It is translated as CASSPSGFYGYTF. The whole variable domain, filled in from reference TRBV18 and TRBJ1-2, reads NAGVMQNPRHLVRRRGQEARLRCSPMKGHSHVYWYRQLPEEGLKFMVYLQKENIIDESGMPKERFSAEFPKEGPSILRIQQVVRGDSAAYFCASSPSGFYGYTFGSGTRLTVV.

This clonotype was recorded a few times. This chain connects TRBV20-1 to TRBJ2-1, with 7 bases lining up with TRBD2. The CDR3 totals 15 residues. J gave up 3 bases and V 1 base, and 6 bases lay outside the gene matches. Germline CDR1 reads DFQATT; CDR2 reads SNEGSKA (reference sequence). CDR3 amino acids: CSARAELASYNEQFF. The DNA for the CDR3 is TGCAGTGCTAGAGCGGAACTAGCGAGCTACAATGAGCAGTTCTTC.

This clonotype was detected ten times or more. The V gene is TRBV18, the J gene TRBJ2-2; TRBD1 aligns across 7 bases. Losses at the gene ends were 5 bases for V and 1 base for J; bases not matched to a gene: 10. Germline assignment: CDR1 KGHSH and CDR2 LQKENI. The CDR3 is 17 residues long. The CDR3 region has the DNA TGTGCCAGCTCATCGATACCGGGACAGAGGAACACCGGGGAGCTGTTTTTT. It is translated as CASSSIPGQRNTGELFF.

This clonotype was counted ten times or more. This sequence joins TRBV12-3 or TRBV12-4 and TRBJ1-1; no definite D call. V lost 5 bases and J lost 5, with 12 bases in between. The CDR3 runs 13 residues. This CDR3 is CASSRKGVTEAFF. The CDR3 region has the DNA TGTGCCAGCAGTCGGAAGGGTGTTACTGAAGCTTTCTTT.

This clonotype was seen at least ten times. This chain links TRBV5-5 with TRBJ2-7; maybe TRBD1 (7 bases). Per the germline V gene, CDR1 is SGHKS and CDR2 is YYEKEE (reference sequence). CDR3 length equals 15 residues. Deletions cut 4 bases from V and 0 bases from J, with 14 bases between. The DNA of the CDR3 is TGTGCCAGCAGCCGTGGGCGGGACAGCTCCTACGAGCAGTACTTC. Translation: CASSRGRDSSYEQYF. Based on the CDR3 plus reference TRBV5-5 and TRBJ2-7, the full variable domain is DAGVTQSPTHLIKTRGQQVTLRCSPISGHKSVSWYQQVLGQGPQFIFQYYEKEERGRGNFPDRFSARQFPNYSSELNVNALLLGDSALYLCASSRGRDSSYEQYFGPGTRLTVT.

This clonotype was counted ten times or more. This chain uses TRBV12-5 with TRBJ1-2; the D gene is possibly TRBD1 (5 bases). The V and J ends lost 0 bases and 0 bases respectively, with 11 bases between them. The CDR3 extends over 16 amino acids. Germline V gives CDR1 LGHNT, CDR2 FRNRAP. CDR3 protein: CASGLVGDGANYGYTF. CDR3 nucleotide sequence: TGTGCTAGTGGTTTGGTAGGGGACGGAGCTAACTATGGCTACACCTTC. Full variable domain (rest looked up from reference TRBV12-5 and TRBJ1-2): DARVTQTPRHKVTEMGQEVTMRCQPILGHNTVFWYRQTMMQGLELLAYFRNRAPLDDSGMPKDRFSAEMPDATLATLKIQPSEPRDSAVYFCASGLVGDGANYGYTFGSGTRLTVV.

In this sample, this clonotype turned up many times. The chain couples TRBV7-9 to TRBJ2-2; possibly TRBD1 or TRBD2 for D (5 bases each). Trimming cost V 5 bases and J 4 bases, with 14 bases left between them. This CDR3 comprises 15 residues. From germline, CDR1 is SEHNR and CDR2 FQNEAQ (reference sequence). CDR3 amino acids: CASSKEGRSTGELFF. The DNA for the CDR3 is TGTGCCAGCAGCAAAGAGGGACGGAGCACCGGGGAGCTGTTTTTT.

The chain carries TRBV19 and TRBJ2-2; D perhaps matches TRBD1 (6 bases). V lost 9 bases and J lost 0, with 14 bases in between. CDR1 is LNHDA, CDR2 SQIVND, per germline (reference sequence). This CDR3 is 15 amino acids long. CDR3 nucleotide sequence: TGTGCCAGCACAAGACAGGCTTCGAACACCGGGGAGCTGTTTTTT. Amino acid sequence: CASTRQASNTGELFF.

The V call is TRBV2, the J call TRBJ2-3; 9 bases are a match to TRBD2. Per the germline V gene, CDR1 is SNHLY and CDR2 is FYNNEI. This CDR3 spans 18 amino acids. V shed 4 bases, J shed 0 bases, and the junction held 11 bases outside the gene matches. In DNA form, the CDR3 reads TGTGCCAGCAGTGTGTATAGCGGGGGCCACCCTAGCACAGATACGCAGTATTTT. This sequence encodes CASSVYSGGHPSTDTQYF.

The V gene is TRBV10-3, the J gene TRBJ1-2; weak D call: TRBD1 (6 bases). Germline values: CDR1 ENHRY, CDR2 SYGVKD. The CDR3 spans 13 residues. Trimming removed 4 bases at V and 7 bases at J, with 13 bases between. The CDR3 DNA follows: TGTGCCATCAGTGCCCAGGGGTCCGCTGGCTACACCTTC. Translation: CAISAQGSAGYTF.